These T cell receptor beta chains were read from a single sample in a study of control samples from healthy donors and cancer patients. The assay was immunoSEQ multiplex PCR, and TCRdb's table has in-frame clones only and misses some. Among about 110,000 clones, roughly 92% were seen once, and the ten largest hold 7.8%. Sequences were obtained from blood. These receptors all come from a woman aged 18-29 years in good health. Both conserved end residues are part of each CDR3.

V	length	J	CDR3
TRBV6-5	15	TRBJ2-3	CASSYLAAGTDTQYF
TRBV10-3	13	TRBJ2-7	CAISVGRDYEQYF
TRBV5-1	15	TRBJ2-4	CASRRQILRGAIQYF
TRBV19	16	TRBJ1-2	CASSLTPGQIIYGYTF
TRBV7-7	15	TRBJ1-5	CASSLESDRDQPQHF
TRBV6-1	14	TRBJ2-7	CASSPDRVSYEQYF
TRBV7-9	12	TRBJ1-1	CASRPTGPGAFF
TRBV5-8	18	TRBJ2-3	CASSLGGFPGLGTDTQYF
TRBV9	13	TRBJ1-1	CASSVQGSTEAFF
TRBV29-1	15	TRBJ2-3	CSVVPPGLGTDTQYF
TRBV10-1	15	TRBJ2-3	CAGPSGGNDTDTQYF
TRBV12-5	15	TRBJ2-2	CASAPGLYDTGELFF
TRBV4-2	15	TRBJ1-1	CASSQDPGGMAEAFF
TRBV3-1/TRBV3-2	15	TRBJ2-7	CASRPAGPLLYEQYF
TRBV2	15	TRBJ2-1	CASSDPRTGDNEQFF
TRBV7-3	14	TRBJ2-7	CASSEIAGDDEQYF
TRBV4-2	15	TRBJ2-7	CASSQALDREYEQYF
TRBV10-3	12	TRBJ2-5	CAIRDREETQYF
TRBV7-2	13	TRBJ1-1	CASSPPGTTEAFF
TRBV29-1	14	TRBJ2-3	CSVSGVKGTDTQYF
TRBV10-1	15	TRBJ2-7	CASSESGSIAYEQYF
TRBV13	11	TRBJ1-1	CASRLNTEAFF
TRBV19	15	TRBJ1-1	CASSIPQHLNTEAFF
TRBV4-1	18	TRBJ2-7	CASSQPSQRVAGSVEQYF
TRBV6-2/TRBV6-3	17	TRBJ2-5	CASSPHPGLAGWETQYF
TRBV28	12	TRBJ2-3	CASNPSQGTQYF
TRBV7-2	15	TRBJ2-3	CASSLGGGGTDTQYF
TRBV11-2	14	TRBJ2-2	CASRPDSYTGELFF
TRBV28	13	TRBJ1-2	CASSSSGDGGYTF
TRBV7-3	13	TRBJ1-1	CASSTSSGTEAFF
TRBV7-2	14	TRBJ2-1	CASSRGTATNEQFF
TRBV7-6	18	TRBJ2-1	CASSLASTSSVTYNEQFF
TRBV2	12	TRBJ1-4	CASRPRQGQLFF
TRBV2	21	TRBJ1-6	CASSEWGSGQGQIYGDSPLHF
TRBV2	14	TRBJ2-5	CASRLAGGQETQYF
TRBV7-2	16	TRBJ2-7	CASSFTSGSSPYEQYF
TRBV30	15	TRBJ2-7	CAWSPPTHTGYEQYF
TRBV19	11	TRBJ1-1	CASGGNTEAFF
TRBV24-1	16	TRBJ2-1	CATSDRLTGGWNEQFF
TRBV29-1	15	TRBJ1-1	CSVERDRGGYTEAFF
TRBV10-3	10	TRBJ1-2	CANGTYGYTF
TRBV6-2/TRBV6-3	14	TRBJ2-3	CASSSPGRGDTQYF
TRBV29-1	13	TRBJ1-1	CSVADRVNTEAFF
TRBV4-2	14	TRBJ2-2	CASSQRVNTGELFF
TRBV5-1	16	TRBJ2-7	CASSPQKGTRLNEQYF
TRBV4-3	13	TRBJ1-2	CASSQADRDGYTF
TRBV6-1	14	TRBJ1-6	CASSEGKYNSPLHF
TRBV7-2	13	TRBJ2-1	CASSSLSVLEQFF
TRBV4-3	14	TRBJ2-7	CASSQAQGRNEQYF
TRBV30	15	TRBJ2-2	CAWSTGLTFPGELFF
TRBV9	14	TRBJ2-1	CASSVELGLGEQFF
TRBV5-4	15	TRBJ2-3	CASSLRAGLTDTQYF
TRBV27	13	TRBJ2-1	CASSLWRGAEQFF
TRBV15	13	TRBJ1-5	CATGTGTHQPQHF
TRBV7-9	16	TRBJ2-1	CASSLVRGWTYNEQFF
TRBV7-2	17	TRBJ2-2	CASSPPGYFQGTGELFF
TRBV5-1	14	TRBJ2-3	CASSLKREADTQYF